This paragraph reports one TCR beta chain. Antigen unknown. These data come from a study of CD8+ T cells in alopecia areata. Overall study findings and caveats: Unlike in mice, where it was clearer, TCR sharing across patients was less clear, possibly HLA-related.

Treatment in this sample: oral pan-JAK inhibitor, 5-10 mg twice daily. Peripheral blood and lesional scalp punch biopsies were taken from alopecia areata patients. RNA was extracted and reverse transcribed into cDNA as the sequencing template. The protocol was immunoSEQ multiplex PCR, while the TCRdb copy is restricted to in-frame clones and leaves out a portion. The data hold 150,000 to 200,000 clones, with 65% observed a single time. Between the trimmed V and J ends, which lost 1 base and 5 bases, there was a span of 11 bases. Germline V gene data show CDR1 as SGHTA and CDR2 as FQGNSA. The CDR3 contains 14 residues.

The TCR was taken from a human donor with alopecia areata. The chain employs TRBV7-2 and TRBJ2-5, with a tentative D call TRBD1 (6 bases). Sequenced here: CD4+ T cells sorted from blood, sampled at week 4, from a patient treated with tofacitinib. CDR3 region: CASSLDGGKETQYF. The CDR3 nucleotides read TGTGCCAGCAGCTTAGATGGGGGCAAGGAGACCCAGTACTTC.